This T cell receptor beta chain appears in the sequencing data of a study of CD8 T cells in Susac syndrome. In its sample, this clonotype was seen once. In blood CD8+ and CD4+ T cells, TCR beta underwent sequencing. RNA in amounts of 0.5 to 1 ug was reverse transcribed with random hexamers. TCRdb re-called the immunoSEQ multiplex PCR reads with MiXCR, one entry per CDR3 protein. The sample shows approximately 160,000 distinct CDR3 sequences, around 94% of them seen only once. The CDR3 has 13 residues. The germline gives CDR1 MNHEY, CDR2 SVGAGI. J lost 1 base, V lost 6 bases, and 1 base had no gene match.

The sequence derives from a human donor with multiple sclerosis. The V and J genes are TRBV6-5 and TRBJ2-7; TRBD2 aligns across 9 bases. The sample taken for sequencing was CD4+ T cells from PBMCs. This CDR3 reads CASRREGSYEQYF. DNA for the CDR3: TGTGCCAGCAGGCGGGAGGGTTCCTACGAGCAGTACTTC.